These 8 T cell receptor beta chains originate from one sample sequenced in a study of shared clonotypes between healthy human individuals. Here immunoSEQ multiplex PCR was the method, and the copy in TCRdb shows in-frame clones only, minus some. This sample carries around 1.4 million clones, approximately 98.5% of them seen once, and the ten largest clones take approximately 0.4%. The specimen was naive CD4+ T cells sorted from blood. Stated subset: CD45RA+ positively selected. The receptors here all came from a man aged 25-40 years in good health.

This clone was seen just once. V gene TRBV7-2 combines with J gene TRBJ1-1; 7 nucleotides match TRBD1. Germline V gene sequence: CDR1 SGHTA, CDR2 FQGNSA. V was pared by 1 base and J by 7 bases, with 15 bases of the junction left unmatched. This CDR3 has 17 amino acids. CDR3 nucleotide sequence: TGTGCCAGCAGCTTAGAAGGTCCGGGTGTGAGGGGGCGTGAAGCTTTCTTT. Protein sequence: CASSLEGPGVRGREAFF.

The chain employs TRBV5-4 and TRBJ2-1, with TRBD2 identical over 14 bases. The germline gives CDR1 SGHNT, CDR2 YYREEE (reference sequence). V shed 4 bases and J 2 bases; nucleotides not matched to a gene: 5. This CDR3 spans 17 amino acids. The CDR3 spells CASSAGTSGSTYNEQFF. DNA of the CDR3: TGTGCCAGCAGCGCTGGGACTAGCGGGAGCACCTACAATGAGCAGTTCTTC.

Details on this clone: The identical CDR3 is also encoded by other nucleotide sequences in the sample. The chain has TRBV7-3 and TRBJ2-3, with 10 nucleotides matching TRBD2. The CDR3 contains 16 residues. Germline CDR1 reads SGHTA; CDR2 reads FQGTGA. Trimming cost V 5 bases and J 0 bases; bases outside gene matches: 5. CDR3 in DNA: TGTGCCAGCAGCCCTGGACTAGCGGCCAGCACAGATACGCAGTATTTT. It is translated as CASSPGLAASTDTQYF.

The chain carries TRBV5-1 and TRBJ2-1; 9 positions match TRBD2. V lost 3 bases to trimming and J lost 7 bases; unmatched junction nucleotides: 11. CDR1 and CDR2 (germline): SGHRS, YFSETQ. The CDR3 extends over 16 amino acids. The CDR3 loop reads CASSSTRAGGPNEQFF. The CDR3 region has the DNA TGCGCCAGCAGCTCGACCCGGGCGGGAGGGCCGAATGAGCAGTTCTTC.

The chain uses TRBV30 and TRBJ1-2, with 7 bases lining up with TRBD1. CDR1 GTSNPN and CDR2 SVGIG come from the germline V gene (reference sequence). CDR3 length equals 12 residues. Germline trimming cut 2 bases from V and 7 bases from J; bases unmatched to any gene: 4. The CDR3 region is CAWSYRGLGYTF. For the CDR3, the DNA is TGTGCCTGGAGTTACAGGGGACTTGGCTACACCTTC. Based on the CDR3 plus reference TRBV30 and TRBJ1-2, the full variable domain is SQTIHQWPATLVQPVGSPLSLECTVEGTSNPNLYWYRQAAGRGLQLLFYSVGIGQISSEVPQNLSASRPQDRQFILSSKKLLLSDSGFYLCAWSYRGLGYTFGSGTRLTVV.

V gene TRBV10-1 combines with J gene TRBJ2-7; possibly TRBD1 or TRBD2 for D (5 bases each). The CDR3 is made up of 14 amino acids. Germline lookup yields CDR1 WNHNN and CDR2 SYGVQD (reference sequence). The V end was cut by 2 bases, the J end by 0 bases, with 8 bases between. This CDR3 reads CASSEGTSSYEQYF. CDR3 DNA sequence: TGCGCCAGCAGTGAGGGGACGAGCTCCTACGAGCAGTACTTC.

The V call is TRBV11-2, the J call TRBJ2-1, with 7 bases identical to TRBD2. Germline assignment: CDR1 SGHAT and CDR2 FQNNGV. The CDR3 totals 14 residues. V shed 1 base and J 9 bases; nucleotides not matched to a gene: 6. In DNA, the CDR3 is TGTGCCAGCAGCTTAGGTAGGACTAGGGTTGAGCAGTTCTTC. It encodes CASSLGRTRVEQFF.

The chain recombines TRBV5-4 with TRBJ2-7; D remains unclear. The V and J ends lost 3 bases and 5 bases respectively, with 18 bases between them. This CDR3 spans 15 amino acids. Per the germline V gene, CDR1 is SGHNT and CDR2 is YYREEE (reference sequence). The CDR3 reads CASSSRTAPRHEQYF. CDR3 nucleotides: TGTGCCAGCAGCTCAAGGACGGCTCCAAGGCACGAGCAGTACTTC.